This T cell receptor beta chain was recorded in a study of blood T cell repertoires in COVID-19 (dated by TCRdb to the early 2020s). Regarding the research as a whole: Samples covering the acute and convalescent phases of COVID-19 were provided by collaborators in the United States, Italy and Spain. The prospective study material was composed of cDNA or gDNA derived from T cells, B-cell-depleted T cells, or PBMCs. Deeply sampled blood TCRbeta repertoires from subjects exposed to, actively infected with, or recovered from COVID-19 were included in the dataset. The repertoires were made available in a free public database intended to serve as a resource for research on the immune response to SARS-CoV-2. Samples were obtained from the ongoing ImmuneRACE study (first 160 participants) and from about 1,300 subjects provided by 6 global collaborators. A de-identified subject ID, COVID-19 status, age in years and sex were almost always included in the sample metadata. Where available, HLA class I and class II types were taken from metadata supplied by the sample provider and were not determined by assay-based typing. Overall results and qualifications from the work: How much clinical and demographic metadata was included differed by source and by participant, and the metadata was provided uncurated.

One collaborating source in Seattle enrolled patients during active infection and followed them longitudinally through the course of disease. Collaborating institutions collected whole blood in K2EDTA tubes following their own protocols. For TCRbeta analysis, collaborator samples were shipped as frozen whole blood, as isolated PBMCs, or as DNA extracted from either sample type. The germline V gene (reference sequence) specifies SGHAT as CDR1 and FQDESV as CDR2. Trimming accounts for 2 bases at V and 3 bases at J, while the number of junction bases matched to no gene is 2. Inclusive of the bounding cysteine and phenylalanine, the CDR3 is 15 residues long. Only the CDR3 DNA is retained, 45 bases long and in frame from the first base. Regarding this clone: It has no known antigen specificity. Base qualities are not provided; no much larger clone lies one nucleotide away.

TCRbeta CDR3 regions were amplified from genomic DNA by means of the immunoSEQ Assay, a bias-controlled multiplex PCR. The paper's processing steps were these. The number of nucleated cells in each sample was estimated from the amplification of reference gene primers within the assay. Sequence reads were collapsed and filtered to measure the absolute abundance of every unique TCRbeta CDR3 rearrangement. For each sample, productive Simpson clonality was calculated as the square root of Simpson's diversity index across productive rearrangements. The table was pulled from immuneACCESS by TCRdb, which kept in-frame rearrangements only. Such tables lose some clones; where checked, under half of the loss comes from unresolved V genes, and the rest has no known cause. That table is the source of V, J and clone size, and D and trimming were worked out from the DNA. This sample is represented by about 500,000 clones; approximately 88% of them were singletons. Roughly 8.3% of the sample belongs to the ten largest clones.

Sequencing was carried out using peripheral blood. Rearrangement joined TRBV11-1 to TRBJ2-2; 8 nucleotides in the junction match TRBD2. The receptor's source is a woman between 45 and 65 years old with COVID-19, enrolled during active disease. The encoded CDR3 is CASSLYGRDTGELFF. The DNA sequence is as follows: TGTGCCAGCAGCTTATACGGGAGGGACACCGGGGAGCTGTTTTTT. Full variable domain (CDR3 extended with the reference TRBV11-1 and TRBJ2-2 proteins): EAEVAQSPRYKITEKSQAVAFWCDPISGHATLYWYRQILGQGPELLVQFQDESVVDDSQLPKDRFSAERLKGVDSTLKIQPAELGDSAMYLCASSLYGRDTGELFFGEGSRLTVL.